This TCR beta chain was recorded in a study of shared clonotypes between healthy human individuals. Healthy and HIV-negative, the adult donors had no recent acute infections or vaccinations. The study drew all its donors from Caucasian adults living in Nashville, Tennessee. Ten immunoSEQ deep assay plates were used by the authors to sequence unsorted PBMC DNA. Data came from immunoSEQ multiplex PCR; TCRdb stores just in-frame clones and leaves some out. This sample has about 480,000 clones, with roughly 78% found just once. The germline V gene has CDR1 LNHDA and CDR2 SQIVND (reference sequence). The CDR3 covers 16 residues. The ends were cut back, 4 bases at V and 3 bases at J, with 15 bases in the middle. This clone was picked up one time.

The chain uses TRBV19 and TRBJ2-2; D unresolved. The sequenced sample consisted of PBMCs. The clonotype originates from a woman in her thirties or forties in good health. Some clones in this sample may be carry-over from other donors' samples. The CDR3 bases are TGTGCCAGTAGTAGCCGCGTACAGTCAGACACCGGGGAGCTGTTTTTT. Translating it yields CASSSRVQSDTGELFF.